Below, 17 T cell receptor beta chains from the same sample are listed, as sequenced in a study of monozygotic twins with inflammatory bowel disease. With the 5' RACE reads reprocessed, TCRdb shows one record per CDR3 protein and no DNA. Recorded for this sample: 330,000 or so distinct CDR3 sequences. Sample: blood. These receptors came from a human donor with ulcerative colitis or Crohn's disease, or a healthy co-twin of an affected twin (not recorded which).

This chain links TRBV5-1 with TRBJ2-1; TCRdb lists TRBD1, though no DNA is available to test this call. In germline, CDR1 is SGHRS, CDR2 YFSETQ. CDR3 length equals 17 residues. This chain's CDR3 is CASSLRGQPSSYNEQFF.

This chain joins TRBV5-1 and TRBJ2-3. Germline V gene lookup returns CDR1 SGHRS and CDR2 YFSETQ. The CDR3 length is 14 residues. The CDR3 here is CASSLEWSTDTQYF.

The CDR3 loop reads CASSLGTSGSVTGSFHEQFF. This chain joins TRBV5-1 and TRBJ2-1; lacking DNA, the TRBD2 call made by TCRdb goes unchecked. The germline V gene encodes CDR1 SGHRS and CDR2 YFSETQ. The CDR3 covers 20 residues.

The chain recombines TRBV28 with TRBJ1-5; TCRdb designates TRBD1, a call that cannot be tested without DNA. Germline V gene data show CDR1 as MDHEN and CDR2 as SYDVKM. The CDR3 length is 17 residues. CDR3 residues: CASSLPGDRVGNQPQHF.

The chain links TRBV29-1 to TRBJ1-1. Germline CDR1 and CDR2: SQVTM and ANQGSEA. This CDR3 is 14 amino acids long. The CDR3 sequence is CSVGYSSFTSEAFF.

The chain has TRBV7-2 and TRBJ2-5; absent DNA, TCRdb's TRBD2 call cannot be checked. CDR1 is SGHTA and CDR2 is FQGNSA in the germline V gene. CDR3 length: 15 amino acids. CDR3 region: CVSSSYRSGGNSQYF.

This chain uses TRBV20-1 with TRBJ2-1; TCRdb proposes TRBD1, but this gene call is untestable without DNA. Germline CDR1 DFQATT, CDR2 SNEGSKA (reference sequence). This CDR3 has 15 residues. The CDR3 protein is CSARRGEHSTNEQFF.

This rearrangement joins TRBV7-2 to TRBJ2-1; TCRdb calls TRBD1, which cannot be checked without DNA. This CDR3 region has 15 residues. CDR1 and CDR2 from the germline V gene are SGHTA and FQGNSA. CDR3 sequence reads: CASSLGGGRYNEQFF.

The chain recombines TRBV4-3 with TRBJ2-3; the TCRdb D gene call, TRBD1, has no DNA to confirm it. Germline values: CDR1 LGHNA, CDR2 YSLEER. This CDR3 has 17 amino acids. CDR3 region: CASSQVKAGAATDTQYF.

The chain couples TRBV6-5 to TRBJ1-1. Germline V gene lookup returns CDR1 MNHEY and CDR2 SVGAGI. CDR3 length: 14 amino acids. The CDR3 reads CASSYGGLSTEAFF.

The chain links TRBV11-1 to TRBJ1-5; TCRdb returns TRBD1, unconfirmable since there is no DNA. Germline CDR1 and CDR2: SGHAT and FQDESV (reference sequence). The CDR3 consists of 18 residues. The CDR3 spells CASSLTGVGPSADQPQHF.

The CDR3 protein is CASSQSGQGGQFF. The chain couples TRBV16 to TRBJ2-1; TCRdb lists TRBD2, though no DNA is available to test this call. This CDR3 is built from 13 residues. Germline V lookup: CDR1 KGHSY, CDR2 FQNENV.

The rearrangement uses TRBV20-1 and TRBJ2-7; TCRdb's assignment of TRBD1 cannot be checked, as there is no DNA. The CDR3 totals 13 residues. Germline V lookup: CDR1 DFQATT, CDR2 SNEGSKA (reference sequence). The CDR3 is CSVHRGQLYEQYF.

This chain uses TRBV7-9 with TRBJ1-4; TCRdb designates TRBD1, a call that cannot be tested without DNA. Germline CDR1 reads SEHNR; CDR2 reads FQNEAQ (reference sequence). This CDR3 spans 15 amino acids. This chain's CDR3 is CASSPGNSYNEKLFF.

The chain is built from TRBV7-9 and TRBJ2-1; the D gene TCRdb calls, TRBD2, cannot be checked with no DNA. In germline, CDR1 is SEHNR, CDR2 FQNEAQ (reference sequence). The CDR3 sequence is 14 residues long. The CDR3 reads CASSLRREGLEQFF.

CDR3 sequence: CATLLDLNTEAFF. The chain has TRBV18 and TRBJ1-1. In germline, CDR1 is KGHSH, CDR2 LQKENI. The CDR3 spans 13 residues.

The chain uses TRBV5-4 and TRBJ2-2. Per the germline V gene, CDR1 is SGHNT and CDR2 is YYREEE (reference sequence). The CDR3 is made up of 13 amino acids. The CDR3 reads CASSLAGPGELFF. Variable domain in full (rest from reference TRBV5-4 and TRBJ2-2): ETGVTQSPTHLIKTRGQQVTLRCSSQSGHNTVSWYQQALGQGPQFIFQYYREEENGRGNFPPRFSGLQFPNYSSELNVNALELDDSALYLCASSLAGPGELFFGEGSRLTVL.